This TCR beta chain was profiled in a study of T cell responses to AZD1222 COVID-19 vaccine (dated by TCRdb to the early 2020s). About the investigation overall: AZD1222 recipients with second doses at about 4 weeks or about 12 weeks were pooled, because spike-specific TCR depth and breadth did not differ between schedules. Trial participants were enrolled into age subgroups of 18-55, 56-69 and 70-plus years, which contained around 140, 26 and 57 TCR-sequenced participants, respectively. A total of around 240 trial participants underwent TCR sequencing, of whom under 220 had received two doses of AZD1222 and around 25 had received two doses of the MenACWY control vaccine.

The CDR3 regions of human TCRbeta chains were analyzed by immunosequencing. The original pipeline was this. Repertoire TCRs were matched against a reference library of SARS-CoV-2-specific TCRs generated with the MIRA antigen-specificity platform. Breadth meant the fraction of unique TCRs that were SARS-CoV-2-associated, whereas depth meant the fraction of total T cells that were SARS-CoV-2-associated. Using the MIRA data, every spike-specific TCR was mapped to the spike region that the TCR reacted to and assigned to either a CD4 or a CD8 class. Log10-transformed breadth and depth values were compared by one-way ANOVA with Sidak's multiple comparisons tests. Imported from immuneACCESS, the table was reduced by TCRdb to in-frame sequences with V and J called. These copies leave out some clones; in studies compared against another copy, an unresolved V gene accounts for under half, and the cause of the remainder is not known. D and trimming were read from the DNA, whereas the V and J calls and clone size are those reported in that table. This sample comprises over 100,000 clones, 89% of them detected only once. Clones ranked in the top ten supply roughly a sixth of the sample.

CDR1 and CDR2 are read off the germline V gene as WSHSY and SAAADI. Including cysteine and phenylalanine, the CDR3 has 15 amino acids. Just CDR3 DNA is preserved here, 45 bases in frame from base 1. V is pruned by 3 bases and J by 2 bases, leaving 7 bases of the junction without a gene match. Study-wide findings and limitations: Only five or six AZD1222 recipients were SARS-CoV-2 seropositive at baseline, limiting conclusions about previously exposed vaccinees. Participants were mostly white British, with more females than males. The authors suggested clonal diversity may have been underestimated. Epitopes outside the regions mutated in the B.1.351 and B.1.1.7 variants were reportedly recognized by nearly half of the unique spike-specific TCRs. Because no samples from the day 14 peak response were available, repertoires could be characterized only after the peak T cell response. Spike-specific TCR breadth and depth rose significantly after two AZD1222 doses compared with day 0 and with MenACWY recipients. The whole spike protein was spanned by vaccine-associated CD4 TCRs, and dominant responses were seen in regions 160-218 and 743-854. In the small 56-69-year group, the increase in depth fell short of significance, most likely because of low power.

On this clone: Its recognized antigen is unknown. The record has no base qualities; no much larger clone is one base away.

The time point label here, explained by the study, means: baseline before first vaccination. The vaccinee samples were drawn from two UK trials, COV001 and COV002, one of which was a single-blind randomized controlled phase 2/3 trial testing AZD1222 (ChAdOx1 nCoV-19) in healthy adults. Trial participant PBMC samples were collected at day 0 and day 28 after the second dose for TCRbeta chain sequencing. The rearrangement joined TRBV10-2 to TRBJ2-7, and TRBD2 matches 7 of the central bases. The origin of this receptor is an adult in good health. Sequenced material: peripheral blood, taken on day 0 of AZD1222 vaccination. The DNA sequence is as follows: TGCGCCAGCAGTGACAGTGGGGGGGTCCCCTACGAGCAGTACTTC. Translated, this gives CASSDSGGVPYEQYF.